The sequence of this TCR beta chain was determined in a study of cytomegalovirus exposure and HLA in healthy donors. Overall study: Early release data held roughly 90 million unique TCRs from HLA-typed donors. Study-level points and caveats: Later analysis identified a missense DCLRE1C variant that was linked to TCR beta V- and J-gene trimming. The authors considered a cluster of highly shared sequence variants likely to be a sequencing artifact.

Regarding this clone: What it recognizes is unknown.

V was clipped by 9 bases and J by 13 bases, with 19 bases between them. The CDR3 has 13 residues. Germline values: CDR1 LNHDA, CDR2 SQIVND (reference sequence). The study ran its PCR with 60 Vbeta and 13 Jbeta primers. TCRdb keeps only in-frame clones here, not all; method: immunoSEQ multiplex PCR. The sample lists 95,000 to 120,000 clones, roughly 70% occurring once. Material: PBMCs. The origin of this receptor is a man between 18 and 35 years old in good health and CMV-seropositive. The chain is built from TRBV19 and TRBJ1-6; D is unresolved. The CDR3: CARTVVPTEPLHF. The CDR3 DNA reads as TGTGCCAGGACCGTCGTGCCCACGGAGCCCCTCCACTTT.